This T cell receptor beta chain was sequenced for a study of early T cells in non-severe SARS-CoV-2 infection (dated by TCRdb to the early 2020s). Regarding the research as a whole: TCR sequencing used bulk RNA from unsorted whole blood, so alpha and beta chains could not be paired. Overall study outcomes, separate from this receptor: Matching against VDJdb was skewed toward anti-spike CD8 responses, likely underestimated virus-specific expansions, and missed private and CD4 specificities.

Library preparation was by 5' RACE. The instrument was a NextSeq 500. The TCR library protocol attached unique molecular identifiers to individual cDNA molecules to correct for sequencing error and PCR bias. Sequencing covered both TCR alpha and beta chains, and within each sample the abundances of alpha and beta sequences were tightly co-correlated. Per the authors' processing: V gene, J gene and CDR3 annotation of TCR sequences was performed with Decombinator V4. TCRs were defined as expanded if a significant change between any two time points was detected under a Poisson model with p below 0.0001. Abundances of TCRs were expressed as counts per million after normalisation to the total number of TCRs sequenced in each sample. TRAV1-2 paired with TRAJ12, TRAJ20 or TRAJ33 defined MAIT TCRs, while TRAV10 paired with TRAJ18 defined iNKT TCRs. VDJdb, accessed on 1 November 2021, was searched for TCRs annotated for CMV, EBV and SARS-CoV-2, and TCRs annotated for more than one antigen were excluded. TCRdb reprocessing: public reads trimmed at Q25 with fastp, clones called with MiXCR, in-frame beta chains kept. Each entry merges the rows of one CDR3 protein and shows their most common DNA and genes. These V and J calls derive from TCRdb rather than the authors' analysis. The sample records some 88,000 distinct CDR3 sequences, about 15% of which are singletons. The ten largest clones represent just over 5% of the sample.

This was a case-control study nested in a cohort of healthcare workers in London, UK, who had nasopharyngeal swab PCR tests and blood samples taken every week. Healthcare workers were recruited between 23 and 31 March 2020, during the week of the UK lockdown, and were followed weekly for up to about 15 weeks. A note on this clonotype: It lacks a known antigen. The record has no base qualities; no much larger clone is one base away.

Spanning cysteine to phenylalanine, the CDR3 consists of 15 amino acids. Just CDR3 DNA is preserved here, 45 bases in frame from base 1. V and J lose 11 bases and 0 bases, and a span of 14 bases separates them. The germline V gene yields ENHRY for CDR1 and SYGVKD for CDR2. This receptor was obtained from an adult who was a healthcare worker with PCR-confirmed SARS-CoV-2 infection or an uninfected control (not recorded which). The sequence is built from TRBV10-3 and TRBJ2-6, with the D gene uncertain. Specimen: whole blood, collected at baseline. The DNA sequence is TGTGCCGTTGATAGCCGAGGCTCTGGGGCCAACGTCCTGACTTTC. Its protein reads: CAVDSRGSGANVLTF.